One sample yielded the 13 T cell receptor beta chains listed below, sequenced in a study of CD8 T cells in ankylosing spondylitis. The study's findings and limits: Roughly eight highly homologous variants formed a TCR beta motif that appeared characteristic of ankylosing spondylitis blood.

These receptors' antigens are unknown. TCRdb passed the 5' RACE reads through MiXCR, listing each CDR3 protein once. The sample includes about 540,000 distinct CDR3 sequences, approximately 12% seen only once; the top ten take about 6.5%. Sample: blood, either unsorted or a sorted T cell fraction (not recorded which). The receptor source for this set is a male donor with ankylosing spondylitis.

This clonotype appeared a few times. The chain employs TRBV2 and TRBJ2-7; 9 nucleotides line up with TRBD2. The CDR3 length is 13 residues. V shed 10 bases, J shed 2 bases, and the junction held 6 bases outside the gene matches. The germline gives CDR1 SNHLY, CDR2 FYNNEI. CDR3 bases: TGTGCCATTTCGACTAGCGGACCCTACGAGCAGTACTTC. Translating gives CAISTSGPYEQYF.

V gene TRBV14 combines with J gene TRBJ2-3; a weak D match, TRBD2 (5 bases). The V and J ends lost 4 bases and 4 bases respectively, with 15 bases between them. From germline, CDR1 is SGHDN and CDR2 FVKESK. This CDR3 has 15 amino acids. CDR3 sequence reads: CASSRFPAEADTQYF. The CDR3 DNA reads as TGTGCCAGCAGCCGCTTCCCCGCGGAGGCAGATACGCAGTATTTT.

This clonotype occurred a few times. The chain couples TRBV24-1 to TRBJ2-3; 8 bases are a match to TRBD2. The CDR3 sequence is 14 residues long. J lost 5 bases, V lost 5 bases, and 5 bases had no gene match. Germline V gene lookup returns CDR1 KGHDR and CDR2 SFDVKD. For the CDR3, the DNA is TGTGCCACCAGTGTCACTAGCGGAGGAGATACGCAGTATTTT. Its protein product is CATSVTSGGDTQYF.

This chain joins TRBV30 and TRBJ2-4, with D unclear. CDR1 is GTSNPN and CDR2 is SVGIG in the germline V gene (reference sequence). Trimming cost V 2 bases and J 0 bases, with 11 bases left between them. CDR3 length equals 15 residues. The CDR3 here is CAWSSGDLAKNIQYF. CDR3 in DNA: TGTGCCTGGAGTTCAGGTGATCTAGCCAAAAACATTCAGTACTTC.

The table lists this clonotype with a few counts. The chain has TRBV5-1 and TRBJ2-1; the match to TRBD2 covers 11 bases. The length of the CDR3 is 16 residues. CDR1 is SGHRS and CDR2 is YFSETQ in the germline V gene. V dropped 3 bases and J dropped 8; count of bases not matched to a gene: 10. The CDR3 DNA is TGCGCCAGCAGCTCCTTCGGGGGTAGCGGGGGGGATGAGCAGTTCTTC. Its protein is CASSSFGGSGGDEQFF.

This clonotype was counted between two and nine times. J is TRBJ2-5 and V is TRBV2, with 8 bases identical to TRBD2. The V gene end was trimmed by 3 bases and the J gene end by 5 bases; junction bases not matched to a gene: 8. Germline V gene sequence: CDR1 SNHLY, CDR2 FYNNEI. The CDR3 length is 15 residues. The DNA of the CDR3 is TGTGCCAGCAGTGAGGGAACTAGCGGAGGGGAGACCCAGTACTTC. Translating it yields CASSEGTSGGETQYF.

In its sample, this clonotype was seen a few times. The CDR3 bases are TGTGCCACCAGTGATTGGGACAGCCAAGAGACCCAGTACTTC. This sequence encodes CATSDWDSQETQYF. The chain has TRBV24-1 and TRBJ2-5; 7 bases are shared with TRBD1. Looked up from germline, CDR1 is KGHDR and CDR2 is SFDVKD. This CDR3 is built from 14 residues. V gave up 2 bases and J gave up 1 base; unmatched junction bases: 0.

This clonotype was seen more than once but under ten times. The chain couples TRBV3-1 to TRBJ2-2; D may be TRBD2 (5 bases). The V gene's germline CDR1 is LGHDT and CDR2 YNNKEL (reference sequence). The CDR3 covers 14 residues. The germline V and J ends were trimmed by 4 bases and 8 bases, with 14 bases remaining between them. In DNA, the CDR3 is TGTGCCAGCAGCCCGACCCGCTCGGGAGGGGAGCTGTTTTTT. Encoded protein: CASSPTRSGGELFF.

This clonotype has at least ten counts. The genes are TRBV12-3 or TRBV12-4 and TRBJ2-1; no clear D. CDR3 length: 11 amino acids. Trimming shortened V by 6 bases and J by 9 bases, and 9 bases separated the two germline ends. The CDR3, as DNA: TGTGCCAGCAGATTACAGCGTGAGCAGTTCTTC. Encoded protein: CASRLQREQFF.

The rearrangement uses TRBV20-1 and TRBJ2-1, with 7 positions matching TRBD1. CDR1 and CDR2 from the germline V gene are DFQATT and SNEGSKA (reference sequence). The CDR3 runs to 13 residues. Trimming at V came to 7 bases and at J to 5 bases, leaving 8 bases not matched to a gene. CDR3 nucleotides: TGCAGTGTAGAAGACAGGGTCAACAATGAGCAGTTCTTC. This gives the protein CSVEDRVNNEQFF.

CDR3 DNA sequence: TGTGCCAGCAGCTCTACCCCCAGGGATGAAGCTTTCTTT. This codes for CASSSTPRDEAFF. V usage is TRBV5-4 and J usage is TRBJ1-1; D might be TRBD1 (5 bases). V shed 3 bases and J shed 7 bases, with 13 bases lying between them. CDR1 is SGHNT, CDR2 YYREEE, per germline (reference sequence). This CDR3 contains 13 residues.

The gene calls are TRBV29-1 and TRBJ2-1, with 13 bases aligning to TRBD2. V lost 6 bases, J lost 4 bases, and 3 bases stayed unmatched. This CDR3 region has 14 residues. Per the germline V gene, CDR1 is SQVTM and CDR2 is ANQGSEA. Here the CDR3 reads CSVRTSGGYNEQFF. CDR3 coding DNA: TGCAGCGTAAGGACTAGCGGGGGATACAATGAGCAGTTCTTC.

J is TRBJ2-1 and V is TRBV18, with a possible D match to TRBD1 (5 bases). Trimming removed 7 bases from V and 0 bases from J, with 13 bases in between. This CDR3 contains 15 residues. Looked up from germline, CDR1 is KGHSH and CDR2 is LQKENI. The CDR3 DNA follows: TGTGCCAGCTACTCAGGGTACAGCTCCTACAATGAGCAGTTCTTC. Translated, it gives CASYSGYSSYNEQFF.